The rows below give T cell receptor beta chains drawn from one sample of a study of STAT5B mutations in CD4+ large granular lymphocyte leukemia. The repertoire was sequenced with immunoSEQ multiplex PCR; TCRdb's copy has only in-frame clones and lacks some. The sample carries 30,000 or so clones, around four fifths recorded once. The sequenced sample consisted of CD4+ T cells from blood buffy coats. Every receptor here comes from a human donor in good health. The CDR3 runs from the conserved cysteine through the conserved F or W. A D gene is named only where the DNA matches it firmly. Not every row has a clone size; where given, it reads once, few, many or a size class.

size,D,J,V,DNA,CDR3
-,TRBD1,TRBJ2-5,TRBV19,TGTGCCAGTAGTATCTTAGGGGGCCCAAAGGAGACCCAGTACTTC,CASSILGGPKETQYF
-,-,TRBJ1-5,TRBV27,TGTGCCAGCAGTTCCAGGGATTATAGCAATCAGCCCCAGCATTTT,CASSSRDYSNQPQHF
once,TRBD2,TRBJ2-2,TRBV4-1,TGCGCCAGCAGCCAATTTGGGGATGGGACTAGCAAAAGCGGGGAGCTGTTTTTT,CASSQFGDGTSKSGELFF
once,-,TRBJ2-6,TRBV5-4,TGTGCCAGCAGCTTGAGCGGAAGTGGGGCCAACGTCCTGACTTTC,CASSLSGSGANVLTF
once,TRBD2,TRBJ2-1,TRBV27,TGTGCCAGCAGGGGACCGGGACTAGCGGGTGGGAGCTCCTACAATGAGCAGTTCTTC,CASRGPGLAGGSSYNEQFF
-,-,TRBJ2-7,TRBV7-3,TGTGCCAGCAGCTTTGTCGGCTCAGAGGTGCAGTACTTC,CASSFVGSEVQYF
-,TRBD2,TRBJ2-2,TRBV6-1,TGTGCCAGCAGTGAATTCCCGGCGTCCCTAGCGGGGGACACCGGGGAGCTGTTTTTT,CASSEFPASLAGDTGELFF
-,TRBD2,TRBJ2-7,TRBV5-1,TGCGCCAGCAGCTTGGGAATAGCGGGAACCTACGAGCAGTACTTC,CASSLGIAGTYEQYF
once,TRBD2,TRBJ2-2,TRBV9,TGTGCCAGCAGCGGCCAGAGAGCGGGAGGTTACACCGGGGAGCTGTTTTTT,CASSGQRAGGYTGELFF
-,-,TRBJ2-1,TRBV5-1,TGCGCCAGCAGCTTGGCTACGTACTCGAGGGATTACAATGAGCAGTTCTTC,CASSLATYSRDYNEQFF
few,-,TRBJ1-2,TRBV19,TGTGCCAGTCGGACCTCTGACTATGGCTACACCTTC,CASRTSDYGYTF
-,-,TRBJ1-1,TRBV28,TGTGCCAGCACCCTAGGACAGTCATTTGAAGCTTTCTTT,CASTLGQSFEAFF
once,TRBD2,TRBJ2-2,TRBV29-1,TGCAGCGTCCACCCTAGCGGGAGAGGAGCCGGGGAGCTGTTTTTT,CSVHPSGRGAGELFF
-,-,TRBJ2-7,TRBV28,TGTGCCAGCAAGTCGGTCGTTACCTACGAGCAGTACTTC,CASKSVVTYEQYF
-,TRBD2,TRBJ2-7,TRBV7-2,TGTGCCAGCAGCTATACGGGAGGGCCTTACGAGCAGTACTTC,CASSYTGGPYEQYF
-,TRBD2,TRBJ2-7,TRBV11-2,TGTGCCAGCTACGGCGGGAGCTCCTACGAGCAGTACTTC,CASYGGSSYEQYF
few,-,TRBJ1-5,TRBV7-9,TGTGCCAGCAGCCAGGGCCAGGGGCAGCCCCAGCATTTT,CASSQGQGQPQHF
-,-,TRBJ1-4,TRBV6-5,TGTGCCAGCAGTTACTCCACAGGGTTTGAAAAACTGTTTTTT,CASSYSTGFEKLFF
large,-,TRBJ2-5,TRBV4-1,TGCGCCAGCAGCCCCGAGGACTCCCCCCGGGAGACCCAGTACTTC,CASSPEDSPRETQYF
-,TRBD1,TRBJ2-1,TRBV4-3,TGCGCCAGCAGCCGAGGGGGCACCTCCTCCTACAATGAGCAGTTCTTC,CASSRGGTSSYNEQFF
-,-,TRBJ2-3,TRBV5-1,TGCGCCAGCAGCTTGGGCAGGTGGGCAGATACGCAGTATTTT,CASSLGRWADTQYF
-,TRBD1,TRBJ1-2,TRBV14,TGTGCCAGCAGCCAAAGACAGGGGGCCTGGGGCTACACCTTC,CASSQRQGAWGYTF
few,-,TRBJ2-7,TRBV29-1,TGCAGCGTTCGAGAGGGATCCTACGAGCAGTACTTC,CSVREGSYEQYF
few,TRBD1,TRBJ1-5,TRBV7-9,TGTGCCATAGGGGGACAGGGAAGCAATCAGCCCCAGCATTTT,CAIGGQGSNQPQHF
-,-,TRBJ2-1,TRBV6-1,TGTGCCAGCAGTCCCCAACCCTCCTCCTACAATGAGCAGTTCTTC,CASSPQPSSYNEQFF
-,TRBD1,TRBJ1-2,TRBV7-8,TGTGCCAGCAGCTACCAGGACAGGCGTGGTGGCTACACCTTC,CASSYQDRRGGYTF
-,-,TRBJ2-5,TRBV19,TGTGCCAGTTCTTATGGAGGGTACCAAGAGACCCAGTACTTC,CASSYGGYQETQYF
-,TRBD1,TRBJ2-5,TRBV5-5,TGTGCCAGCAGCTTAACAGGGGCGGAGACCCAGTACTTC,CASSLTGAETQYF
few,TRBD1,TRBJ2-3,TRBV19,TGTGCCAGTAGGCGGACAGGGGGAAGAGATACGCAGTATTTT,CASRRTGGRDTQYF
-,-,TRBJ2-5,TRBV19,TGTGCCAGTAGCGGTTATTCCGGTGAAGAGACCCAGTACTTC,CASSGYSGEETQYF
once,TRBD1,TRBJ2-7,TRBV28,TGTGCCAGCAGTCTTCTCCCGGGACAGGGGTGGTACTTC,CASSLLPGQGWYF
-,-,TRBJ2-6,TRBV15,TGTGCCACCAGCAGAGGTAGCTCTGGGGCCAACGTCCTGACTTTC,CATSRGSSGANVLTF
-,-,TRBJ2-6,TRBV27,TGTGCCAGCAGCTCTTACGGCTCTGGGGCCAACGTCCTGACTTTC,CASSSYGSGANVLTF
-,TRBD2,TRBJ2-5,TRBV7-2,TGTGCCAGCAGCCCCTGGACTAGCGGGTCGGAGACCCAGTACTTC,CASSPWTSGSETQYF
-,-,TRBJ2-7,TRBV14,TGTGCCAGCAGCCAAGAAATCTGGGGTAAGAACTTCTACGAGCAGTACTTC,CASSQEIWGKNFYEQYF
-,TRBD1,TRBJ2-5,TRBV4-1,TGCGCCAGCAGCGGATTGGACAGGGGGCTAGAGACCCAGTACTTC,CASSGLDRGLETQYF
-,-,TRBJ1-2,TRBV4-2,TGTGCCAGCAGCCAAACAGGGCCTTATGGCTACACCTTC,CASSQTGPYGYTF
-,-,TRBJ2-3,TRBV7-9,TGTGCCAGCAGCGAGCCGGGCCACGCTACGCAGTATTTT,CASSEPGHATQYF
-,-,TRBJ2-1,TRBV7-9,TGTGCCAGCACCACTTTAAGGTCCCCGAACAATGAGCAGTTCTTC,CASTTLRSPNNEQFF
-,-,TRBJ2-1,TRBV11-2,TGTGCCAGCAGCACAAGACTGGGTAGCTCCTACAATGAGCAGTTCTTC,CASSTRLGSSYNEQFF
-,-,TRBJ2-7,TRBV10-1,TGCGCCAGCAGTGAGTTAAGATGGGGCGAGCAGTACTTC,CASSELRWGEQYF
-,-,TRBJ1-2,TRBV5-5,TGTGCCAGCAGCTTTGGAGGTCCAGGGAACTATGGCTACACCTTC,CASSFGGPGNYGYTF
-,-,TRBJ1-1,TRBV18,TGTGCCAGCTCGGGAACAGGGACCATGAACACTGAAGCTTTCTTT,CASSGTGTMNTEAFF
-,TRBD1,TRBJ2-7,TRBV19,TGTGCCAGTAGTATAACATGGGACAGGGTCCACGAGCAGTACTTC,CASSITWDRVHEQYF
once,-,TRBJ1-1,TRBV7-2,TGTGCCAGCAGCCCTCAGACAGGAGTGAACACTGAAGCTTTCTTT,CASSPQTGVNTEAFF
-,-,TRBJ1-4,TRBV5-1,TGCGCCAGCAGCCACCAGACAGGCCCTAATGAAAAACTGTTTTTT,CASSHQTGPNEKLFF
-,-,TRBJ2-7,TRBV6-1,TGTGCCAGCATTCAAGCGGCGGCAGGGGAATACGAGCAGTACTTC,CASIQAAAGEYEQYF
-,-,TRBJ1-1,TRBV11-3,TGTGCCAGCAGCTTAGACAATCAGGGATCTGAAGCTTTCTTT,CASSLDNQGSEAFF
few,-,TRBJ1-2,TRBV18,TGTGCCAGCTCACCACCGTGGCACTATGGCTACACCTTC,CASSPPWHYGYTF
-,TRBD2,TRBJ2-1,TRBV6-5,TGTGCCAGCAGTTATTGGTCTAGCGGGGTCAATGAGCAGTTCTTC,CASSYWSSGVNEQFF
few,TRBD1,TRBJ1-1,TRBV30,TGTGCCTGGAGTAGAGGGGGCCTGAACACTGAAGCTTTCTTT,CAWSRGGLNTEAFF
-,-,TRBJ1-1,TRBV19,TGTGCCAGTAGATGGGGCACGAACACTGAAGCTTTCTTT,CASRWGTNTEAFF
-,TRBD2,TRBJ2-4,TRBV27,TGTGCCAGCTTCTCGGGAGGGGAGAACATTCAGTACTTC,CASFSGGENIQYF
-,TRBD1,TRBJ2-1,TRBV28,TGTGCCAGCAGTAACCAGGGGGCAGAATCCTACAATGAGCAGTTCTTC,CASSNQGAESYNEQFF
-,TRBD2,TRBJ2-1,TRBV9,TGTGCCAGCAGCGTAGAAGGGACTAGGGGCTACAATGAGCAGTTCTTC,CASSVEGTRGYNEQFF
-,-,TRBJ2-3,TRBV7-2,TGTGCCAGCAGCTTTCTTCGGGCGATAAGCACAGATACGCAGTATTTT,CASSFLRAISTDTQYF
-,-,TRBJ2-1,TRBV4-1,TGCGCCAGCAGACGAAACATCGGGACTCACGGAGTCTCCTACAATGAGCAGTTCTTC,CASRRNIGTHGVSYNEQFF